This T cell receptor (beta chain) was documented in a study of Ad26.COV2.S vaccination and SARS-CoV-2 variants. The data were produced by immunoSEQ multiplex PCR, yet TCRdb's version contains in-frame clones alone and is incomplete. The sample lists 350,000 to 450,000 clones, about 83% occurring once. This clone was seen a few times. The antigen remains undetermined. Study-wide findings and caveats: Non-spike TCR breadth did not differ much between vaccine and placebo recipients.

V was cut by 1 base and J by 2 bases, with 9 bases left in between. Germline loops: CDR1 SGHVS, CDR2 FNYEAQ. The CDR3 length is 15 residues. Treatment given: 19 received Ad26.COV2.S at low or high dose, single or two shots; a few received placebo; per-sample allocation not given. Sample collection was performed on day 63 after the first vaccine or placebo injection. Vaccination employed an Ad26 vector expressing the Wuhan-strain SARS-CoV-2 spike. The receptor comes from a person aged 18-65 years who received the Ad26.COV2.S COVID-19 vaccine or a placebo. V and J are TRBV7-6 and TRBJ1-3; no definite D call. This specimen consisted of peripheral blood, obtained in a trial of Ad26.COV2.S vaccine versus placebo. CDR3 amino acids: CASSLEAGAGNTIYF. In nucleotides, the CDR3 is TGTGCCAGCAGCTTAGAAGCCGGAGCTGGAAACACCATATATTTT.